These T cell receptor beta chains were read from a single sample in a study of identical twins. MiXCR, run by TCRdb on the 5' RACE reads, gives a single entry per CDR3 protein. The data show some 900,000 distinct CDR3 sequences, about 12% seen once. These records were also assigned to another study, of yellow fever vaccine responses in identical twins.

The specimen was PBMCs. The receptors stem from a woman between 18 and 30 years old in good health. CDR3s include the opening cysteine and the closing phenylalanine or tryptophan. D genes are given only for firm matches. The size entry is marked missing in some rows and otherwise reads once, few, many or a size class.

TGTGCCAGCAGTTTCCAGGGTCAAAAACTGTTTTTT CASSFQGQKLFF TRBV6-5 few TRBJ1-4 -
TGTGCCAGCAGCCCACGCTCCACAGGGCCCTATCCCTACGAGCAGTACTTC CASSPRSTGPYPYEQYF TRBV9 few TRBJ2-7 -
TGTGCCAGCAGTTTAATCTGGGGGGAGGAGACCCAGTACTTC CASSLIWGEETQYF TRBV27 few TRBJ2-5 -
TGTGCCAGCAGCCTCTTGGACCGACCAGATACGCAGTATTTT CASSLLDRPDTQYF TRBV14 - TRBJ2-3 -
TGCTGTGTTAGAGCCGGACTAGCGGGAGACACCGGGGAGCTGTTTTTT CCVRAGLAGDTGELFF TRBV20-1 - TRBJ2-2 TRBD2
TGTGCCAGCAGTCCCATCTCACCCCGGCAGTATTTT CASSPISPRQYF TRBV6-5 many TRBJ2-3 -
TGCTGTGCTAATAACCGTGGACTAGCGGGGGGCCCTAGCACAGATACGCAGTATTTT CCANNRGLAGGPSTDTQYF TRBV20-1 once TRBJ2-3 TRBD2
TGTGCCATCAGCCCGGGGAATGAGCAGTTCTTC CAISPGNEQFF TRBV10-3 few TRBJ2-1 -
TGTGCCAGCGGAGGACTAGCGGGAGTATCAGAGACCCAGTACTTC CASGGLAGVSETQYF TRBV27 many TRBJ2-5 TRBD2
TGTGCCAGCAGCCAAGGAGGCGGCAGGTTGGTCGGGGAGCTGTTTTTT CASSQGGGRLVGELFF TRBV3-1 - TRBJ2-2 -
TGCGCCAGCAGCCCCTGGGGCGGGGGGGCCTACAATGAGCAGTTCTTC CASSPWGGGAYNEQFF TRBV5-1 few TRBJ2-1 TRBD2
TGCAGTGCGCCCGGACTAGCGGGGGGAAATACGCAGTATTTT CSAPGLAGGNTQYF TRBV20-1 - TRBJ2-3 TRBD2
TGTGCCAGCAGTTACTCGCCTCGGGGATTACTCTACGAGCAGTACTTC CASSYSPRGLLYEQYF TRBV6-2/TRBV6-3 - TRBJ2-7 -
TGTGCCAGCAGCCTCCGAGGACTAGCGTTTCAAGAGACCCAGTACTTC CASSLRGLAFQETQYF TRBV2 few TRBJ2-5 TRBD2
TGTGCCAGCAGTTTATTGGGCAGGGAAAGCACAGATACGCAGTATTTT CASSLLGRESTDTQYF TRBV28 few TRBJ2-3 -
TGTGCCAGCAGTGGAGGGCTAGCGGGAGTAGAGACCCAGTACTTC CASSGGLAGVETQYF TRBV2 - TRBJ2-5 TRBD2
TGTGCCAGCTCCCCCGGGACTAGCGGGGTTTCGGACACCGGGGAGCTGTTTTTT CASSPGTSGVSDTGELFF TRBV3-1 few TRBJ2-2 TRBD2
TGTGCCACCAGTGACCTAGGGACTAGCGCGAACACCGGGGAGCTGTTTTTT CATSDLGTSANTGELFF TRBV24-1 - TRBJ2-2 TRBD2
TGTGCCAGCAACCCGACAGGGATGGAGACCCAGTACTTC CASNPTGMETQYF TRBV6-6 many TRBJ2-5 TRBD1
TGTGCCAGCAGGCCCACCGACGCCTCCCGTGTGAACAATGAGCAGTTCTTC CASRPTDASRVNNEQFF TRBV12-3/TRBV12-4 few TRBJ2-1 -
TGCAGTGCTCCTCCCGGTAGAGAAGAGACCCAGTACTTC CSAPPGREETQYF TRBV20-1 few TRBJ2-5 -
TGTGCCAGCAGCCCGCAGGGAACCCACAATGAGCAGTTCTTC CASSPQGTHNEQFF TRBV3-1 - TRBJ2-1 -
TGTGCCAGCACACGACAGGGGAACACCGGGGAGCTGTTTTTT CASTRQGNTGELFF TRBV12-3/TRBV12-4 many TRBJ2-2 TRBD1
TGTGCCAGCAGCCTAGTATCGGGGGAGGGGTCTTCCTACTATGGCTACACCTTC CASSLVSGEGSSYYGYTF TRBV9 few TRBJ1-2 -
TGCAGTGCTAACCCTGCCGGGAGCTCTGGAAACACCATATATTTT CSANPAGSSGNTIYF TRBV20-1 many TRBJ1-3 -
TGTGCCAGCCTCGAATGGCAGGGGAGAGAAGAGACCCAGTACTTC CASLEWQGREETQYF TRBV6-1 - TRBJ2-5 -
TGTGCCAGCAGTGGCAGGGAAGGCAACACTGAAGCTTTCTTT CASSGREGNTEAFF TRBV6-1 few TRBJ1-1 -
TGTGCCAGCAGCTCCGTGGGGTATGGGAATGAGCAGTTCTTC CASSSVGYGNEQFF TRBV7-3 few TRBJ2-1 -
TGCGCCAGCAGCTCCCCGGACGGAGCTAACTATGGCTACACCTTC CASSSPDGANYGYTF TRBV5-1 - TRBJ1-2 -
TGTGCCAGCAGCCTCGAGGGGGGAGGTTCAGATACGCAGTATTTT CASSLEGGGSDTQYF TRBV7-2 - TRBJ2-3 -
TGTGCCAGCTCACCCTTGGAAGCGGGGGGGCCAGGCGATGAGCAGTTCTTC CASSPLEAGGPGDEQFF TRBV18 - TRBJ2-1 TRBD2
TGTGCCAGCAGCTTAAAGGACAGGGAGCGCGGCGGTGAGCAGTTCTTC CASSLKDRERGGEQFF TRBV7-3 few TRBJ2-1 TRBD1
TGTGCCAGCAGCGGGTCGGTGATCGGCCAAGAGACCCAGTACTTC CASSGSVIGQETQYF TRBV7-9 few TRBJ2-5 -
TGTGCCAGCAGTTCACCTCCCGACAGTAAGTTTGAAGCTTTCTTT CASSSPPDSKFEAFF TRBV28 many TRBJ1-1 -
TGTGCCAGCAGCCCCTTACTAGCGGGACATGAAACCGAGACCCAGTACTTC CASSPLLAGHETETQYF TRBV7-8 few TRBJ2-5 TRBD2
TGTGCCAGCAGCTTAACCGGGACAGGGCCTGGCGAGCAGTACTTC CASSLTGTGPGEQYF TRBV7-9 - TRBJ2-7 TRBD1
TGTGCCAGCAGCATTAAGTGGGGGCTGTACACTGAAGCTTTCTTT CASSIKWGLYTEAFF TRBV7-8 many TRBJ1-1 -
TGCAGCGTCTCCCCCGGGGGCGACAATCTTCCGTTCTTC CSVSPGGDNLPFF TRBV29-1 few TRBJ2-1 -
TGTGCCAGCAGCCCTCCGGGCCAAAGGACCGGGGAGCTGTTTTTT CASSPPGQRTGELFF TRBV27 few TRBJ2-2 -
TGCGCCAGCAGCTTGGCAAGTAGGGCCGGGGAGCTGTTTTTT CASSLASRAGELFF TRBV5-1 many TRBJ2-2 -
TGTGCCAGCAGCCCCCGCCCGAGCTCCTACAATGAGCAGTTCTTC CASSPRPSSYNEQFF TRBV28 many TRBJ2-1 -
TGCGCCAGCAGCCATGGACTAGCGGACGTAAACATTCAGTACTTC CASSHGLADVNIQYF TRBV5-1 - TRBJ2-4 TRBD2
TGTGCCAGCAGTTACGAGCAGCGGTCCTACGAGCAGTACTTC CASSYEQRSYEQYF TRBV6-5 - TRBJ2-7 -
TGTGCCAGCAGTCCCGTGGGGGGCCACTGGGAGACCCAGTACTTC CASSPVGGHWETQYF TRBV12-3/TRBV12-4 few TRBJ2-5 -
TGTGCCAGCTGGACGGCATTGAGAAATCAGCCCCAGCATTTT CASWTALRNQPQHF TRBV6-1 few TRBJ1-5 -
TGTGCCAGCAGTTCATCGGGGACAGCCTACGAGCAGTACTTC CASSSSGTAYEQYF TRBV27 few TRBJ2-7 TRBD1
TGTGGGAGCGCGAACACCGGGGAGCTGTTTTTT CGSANTGELFF TRBV19 - TRBJ2-2 -
TGCGCCAGCAGCCAAGAGGGACAGGGCGGATCTGGGGCCAACGTCCTGACTTTC CASSQEGQGGSGANVLTF TRBV4-1 - TRBJ2-6 TRBD1